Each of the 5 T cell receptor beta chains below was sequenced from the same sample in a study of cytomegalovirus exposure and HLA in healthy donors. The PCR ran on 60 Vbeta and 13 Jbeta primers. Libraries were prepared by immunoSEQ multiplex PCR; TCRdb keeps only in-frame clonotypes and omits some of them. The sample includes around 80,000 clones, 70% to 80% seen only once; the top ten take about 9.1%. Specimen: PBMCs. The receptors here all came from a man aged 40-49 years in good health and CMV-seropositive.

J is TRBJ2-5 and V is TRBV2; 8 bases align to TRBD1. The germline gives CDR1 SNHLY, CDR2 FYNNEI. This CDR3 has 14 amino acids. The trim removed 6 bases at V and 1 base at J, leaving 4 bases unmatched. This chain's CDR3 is CASRGGQAQETQYF. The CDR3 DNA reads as TGTGCCAGCAGGGGGGGACAGGCCCAAGAGACCCAGTACTTC.

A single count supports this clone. CDR3 amino acids: CSVDSIGLNTEAFF. Written as DNA, the CDR3 is TGCAGCGTTGATAGTATTGGACTAAACACTGAAGCTTTCTTT. The rearrangement uses TRBV29-1 and TRBJ1-1, with no clear D. The CDR3 is 14 residues long. Germline values: CDR1 SQVTM, CDR2 ANQGSEA. Trimming left V 3 bases short and J 2 bases short, with 13 bases between.

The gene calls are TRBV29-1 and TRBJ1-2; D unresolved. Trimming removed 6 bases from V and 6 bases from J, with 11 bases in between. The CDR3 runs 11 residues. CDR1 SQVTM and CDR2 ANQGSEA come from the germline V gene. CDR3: CSVAGLDGYTF. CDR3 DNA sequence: TGCAGCGTCGCCGGACTAGATGGCTACACCTTC.

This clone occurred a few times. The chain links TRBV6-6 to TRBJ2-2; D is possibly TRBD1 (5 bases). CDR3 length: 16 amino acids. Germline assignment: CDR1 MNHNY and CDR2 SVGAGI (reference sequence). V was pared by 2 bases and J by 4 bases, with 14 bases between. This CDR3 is CASSYPQGARTGELFF. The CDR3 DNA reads TGTGCCAGCAGTTACCCTCAAGGGGCGCGCACCGGGGAGCTGTTTTTT.

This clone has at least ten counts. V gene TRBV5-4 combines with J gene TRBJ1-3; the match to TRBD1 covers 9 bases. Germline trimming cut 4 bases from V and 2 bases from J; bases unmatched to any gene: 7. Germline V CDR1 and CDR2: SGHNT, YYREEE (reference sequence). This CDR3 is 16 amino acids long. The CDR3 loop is CASSRTGQGPGNTIYF. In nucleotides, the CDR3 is TGTGCCAGCAGCCGAACGGGACAGGGCCCTGGAAACACCATATATTTT.